The 8 T cell receptor beta chains listed next were all sequenced from one sample in a study of blood T cell repertoires in COVID-19 (dated by TCRdb to the early 2020s). Library construction relied on the immunoSEQ multiplex PCR assay. The clones in this table, taken by TCRdb from immuneACCESS, are in-frame only. Not every clone is retained; where verified, under half of the shortfall comes from an unresolved V gene, and the cause of the rest is unknown. This sample has approximately 210,000 clones in its table, and more than 85% of those were observed once. Jointly, the top ten make up about 1.9% of the sample. Sequenced: peripheral blood. All receptors derive from a man aged 40-49 years with active or convalescent COVID-19.

This clone turned up a few times. V and J are TRBV6-2 or TRBV6-3 and TRBJ1-4, with D uncertain. V shed 4 bases and J shed 6 bases, with 15 bases lying between them. The length of the CDR3 is 15 residues. CDR1 and CDR2 from the germline V gene are MNHEY and SVGEGT. CDR3: CASSFREGWDEKLFF. The CDR3 DNA is TGTGCCAGCAGTTTCCGAGAGGGATGGGATGAAAAACTGTTTTTT.

This chain links TRBV5-1 with TRBJ1-4; D may be TRBD1 (5 bases). The CDR3 consists of 14 residues. Between the trimmed V and J ends, which lost 2 bases and 8 bases, there was a span of 13 bases. CDR1 is SGHRS, CDR2 YFSETQ, per germline. CDR3: CASSFQGGEEKLFF. For the CDR3, the DNA is TGCGCCAGCAGCTTCCAGGGAGGAGAGGAAAAACTGTTTTTT.

The chain couples TRBV5-5 to TRBJ1-3; weak D call: TRBD1 (5 bases). Germline V gene lookup returns CDR1 SGHKS and CDR2 YYEKEE (reference sequence). V gave up 1 base and J gave up 8 bases, with 10 bases separating them. The CDR3 has 13 amino acids. CDR3 DNA: TGTGCCAGCAGCTTGTTAACGGGGGACACCATATATTTT. Its protein product is CASSLLTGDTIYF.

In DNA form, the CDR3 reads TGTGCCAGCAGGGGACTAGCGGGAGAGGGCGAGCAGTACTTC. It is translated as CASRGLAGEGEQYF. The chain is built from TRBV2 and TRBJ2-7; TRBD2 matches at 14 bases. The CDR3 consists of 14 residues. V lost 6 bases and J lost 6; bases outside the gene matches: 4. Germline V gives CDR1 SNHLY, CDR2 FYNNEI.

Note on this clone: Relative to the germline gene, one junction end is altered; a read error may explain this. The chain carries TRBV30 and TRBJ1-1; tentatively, D is TRBD1 (6 bases). Germline assignment: CDR1 GTSNPN and CDR2 SVGIG (reference sequence). This CDR3 region has 12 residues. CDR3 region: CSLLQGNTEAFF. DNA for the CDR3: TGCTCCTTATTACAGGGGAACACTGAAGCTTTCTTT.

This chain joins TRBV28 and TRBJ1-1; 8 bases are a match to TRBD1. The germline V gene has CDR1 MDHEN and CDR2 SYDVKM. V lost 1 base, J lost 4 bases, and 5 bases stayed unmatched. The CDR3 is 15 amino acids. Here the CDR3 reads CASSLFSTGGTEAFF. The CDR3, as DNA: TGTGCCAGCAGTTTATTTTCCACAGGGGGCACTGAAGCTTTCTTT.

The V call is TRBV3-1 (or the pseudogene TRBV3-2), the J call TRBJ1-2; D may be TRBD1 (6 bases). The CDR3 consists of 13 residues. V shed 0 bases and J shed 4 bases, with 6 bases lying between them. In germline, CDR1 is LGHDT, CDR2 YNNKEL (reference sequence). This CDR3 is CASSQDRGYGYTF. CDR3 bases: TGTGCCAGCAGCCAAGACAGGGGCTATGGCTACACCTTC.

This clone was seen only once. The chain uses TRBV30 and TRBJ1-4, with 8 bases lining up with TRBD1. Trimming took 1 base from V and 5 from J; bases not matched to a gene: 12. The CDR3 consists of 17 residues. The germline V gene has CDR1 GTSNPN and CDR2 SVGIG (reference sequence). The CDR3 loop reads CAWSADRTGPFNEKLFF. The CDR3 DNA follows: TGTGCCTGGAGTGCCGACAGGACAGGGCCTTTCAATGAAAAACTGTTTTTT.